The T cell receptor (beta chain) described here comes from a study of cytomegalovirus exposure and HLA in healthy donors (dated by TCRdb to about 2017). Study-level background: An earlier analysis of roughly 610 of the donors reported 276 Gb of sequence data and some 110 million unique TCR beta sequences obtained from about 180 million T cells. The later analysis used no new phenotypic data to find candidate immune exposures, relying instead on TCR beta sequences and their occurrence across donors. A later analysis re-examined previously published TCR beta repertoires from 610 or so donors and added high-resolution HLA genotyping to investigate patterns of TCR occurrence. Donor age, sex, ethnicity and CMV serostatus were compiled together with the repertoire data. An earlier analysis of around 640 of the donors used high-throughput TCR beta sequencing to judge whether each TCR beta V gene segment behaved as functional or pseudogenic. The study combined high-throughput TCR immunosequencing, statistical association of individual TCRs with disease status, and machine learning to predict cytomegalovirus infection status. Among the roughly 370 genotyped donors, 75% to 90% belonged to the genetic ancestry cluster associated with self-reported Caucasian donors. All discovery cohort repertoires had been generated on a single sequencing platform. About 5 DR-DQ haplotypes were handled as single units for association and clustering, since linkage in the cohort was strong. The study was designed to test whether signatures of past pathogen exposure could be identified by cataloging public T cell receptors. A later genetic analysis used genome-wide SNP genotypes for about 65% of the 666 donors, treating that subset as a discovery cohort. On average, 235,054 unique TCR beta nucleotide sequences were sequenced per donor among roughly 430 genotyped donors of the cohort, with 15% to 20% of those sequences being non-productive. Along with the roughly 670-subject first cohort, a separate validation cohort of around 120 different subjects was used. The study profiled the T cell repertoires of approximately 700 subjects by immunosequencing and related them to cytomegalovirus serostatus. Roughly 300 gigabases of sequencing data and around 85 million unique TCR sequences made up an early release that covered approximately 620 HLA-typed donors. HLA typing covered class I and class II loci at four-digit resolution. The number of donors typed differed by locus, with 629-630 for A, B, C, DRB1 and DQB1, roughly 520 for DQA1, 606 for DPA1, and some 440 for DPB1.

As concerns this clone: It has no known antigen specificity. Base qualities were left out, and no much larger clone turns up one base away.

Receptor amplification or capture employed the immunoSEQ multiplex PCR assay. For the multiplex PCR, a mixture combining 60 forward primers for TCR Vbeta segments and 13 reverse primers for TCR Jbeta segments was used. The CDR3 region of rearranged TCR beta genes was amplified from genomic DNA by a multiplex PCR assay. The amplified TCR beta libraries were sequenced on the Illumina HiSeq System as 87-base-pair reads. As for the authors' bioinformatics: Across the 700 or so repertoires, a later analysis counted approximately 83 million unique TCR beta chains, approximately 10 million of which were shared by at least two donors. A nearest-neighbor algorithm error-corrected the raw reads and collapsed the reads into unique sequences, merging closely related sequences to remove PCR and sequencing errors. Alignment of CDR3 sequences to IMGT reference sequences was used to assign V, D and J gene segments. For a sequence to be retained, a match of at least six nucleotides was required to both a V gene segment and a J gene segment. Rearrangements were called productive when the CDR3 lacked stop codons and stayed in frame with V and J; all others were non-productive. Following IMGT convention, CDR3 was defined as the stretch from the second conserved V-encoded cysteine up to the conserved J-encoded phenylalanine. The earlier analysis of about 530 of the donors excluded any sequence lacking an unambiguous match to a single V gene segment. In an earlier analysis of several hundred of the donors, V segments were called functional above 56.7% productive rearrangements and were called segregating when the between-donor standard deviation exceeded 5%. A statistical classification framework was developed to diagnose cytomegalovirus status using the catalog of TCR beta chain sequences. In a later analysis, V and J genes were assigned by comparing TCR nucleotide sequences against IMGT/GENE-DB human TR gene sequences. Using the TCRdist pipeline, a later analysis assigned CDR3 sequences along with most-parsimonious VDJ recombination scenarios. In a later analysis, each TCR beta chain was defined by its CDR3 amino acid sequence together with its V-gene family, and reads without a unique V-gene family were excluded. As a way to deal with suspected cross-contamination and a sequencing artifact, a later analysis dropped 640 or so nucleotide sequences that were highly shared and had low generation probability. For each public chain, a later analysis derived a clonal expansion index from normalized ranks of inferred template counts within each repertoire. In a later analysis, generation probabilities were computed using a VDJ recombination model fitted to out-of-frame rearrangements, and the results were checked against IGoR. In a later analysis, TCR-TCR, TCR-HLA and TCR-CMV co-occurrence was scored with hypergeometric tests, and a repertoire-size bias correction was applied to TCR pairs. False discovery rates were estimated in a later analysis by permuting HLA or CMV assignments 20 times. In a later analysis, co-occurring TCRs were grouped using DBSCAN, and TCRdist sequence similarity was added for clustering within HLA-allele-positive subsets. Repertoires with fewer than 30,000 or more than 120,000 public chains were left out of co-occurrence clustering, as were four to six repertoires with anomalous nucleotide sharing. Entries here come from immuneACCESS through TCRdb and include only in-frame sequences with V and J called. Some clones fail to appear in such tables; in the studies checked, an unresolved V gene covers under half of the shortfall, and the cause of the remainder is unknown. Clonal size and the V and J genes are those of that table, whereas D and trimming came from the DNA. The sample yields some 150,000 clones; less than 9.5% were counted once. The biggest ten clones account for about 1.7% of the sample.

Results and caveats for the whole study, not just this receptor: An earlier analysis of around 540 of the donors showed that most TCR beta V segments appeared in productive rearrangements either about 87% or about 30% of the time, which broadly matched IMGT annotations. The study listed 164 TCR beta chains as associated with cytomegalovirus. Sequencing depth was assumed to be roughly uniform across donors in the presence/absence analyses, though that assumption may not hold. In a later analysis, HLA-associated TCR beta chains were found to be more clonally expanded and to have lower generation probabilities than equally common non-associated chains. The classifier was reported to diagnose cytomegalovirus status with high specificity and sensitivity in both the original cohort and the validation cohort. A cluster of highly shared sequence variants was judged likely to represent a technical artifact of the sequencing pipeline. The only immune exposure information available for the cohort was CMV serostatus. Linkage disequilibrium might explain the correlated functional status among segregating V segments, but an unknown experimental factor could not be excluded. A further reported finding was that TCR beta sequences accurately predicted the HLA-A and HLA-B alleles for most subjects in the first cohort. The authors suggested that the approach could potentially be generalized to other disease states and immunological phenotypes. Because counts were too low, roughly 16 rarely observed V segments, including chromosome 9 orphons, were left out of the earlier analysis of a few hundred of the donors. The cohort was sequenced for TCR beta chains only, and without alpha or paired-chain data the features that could be detected were limited. Because some donors lacked HLA typing at each locus, the association tests relied only on the typed subset. Because the 87-base-pair reads could not distinguish some IMGT-functional V segments, including TRBV6-2 and TRBV6-3, those segments were excluded. Several of the top co-occurrence clusters appeared to be linked to parvovirus B19, influenza, CMV and Epstein-Barr virus, according to a later analysis. In a later analysis, some 17,000 TCR beta sequences were associated with specific HLA alleles at a false discovery rate of 0.05. According to a later analysis, most CMV-associated TCR beta chains appeared to be HLA-restricted, and the HLA associations seemed to be driven largely by CMV exposure. When HLA alleles, especially DR and DQ, strongly co-occurred, attributing TCR associations to individual alleles was difficult. According to a later genetic analysis, donors in an Asian-associated ancestry cluster had fewer N-insertions in productive TCRs than the approximately 630-donor mean. In vitro tests confirmed that a few of the cytomegalovirus-associated TCR beta chains recognize cytomegalovirus antigens. A later analysis found that TCR association rates varied across HLA loci, with DRB1 alleles showing the most associated TCRs and HLA-C alleles the fewest. Most TCR sequences were observed very rarely across donors, whereas some public TCRs were present in many individuals. An association between a missense DCLRE1C variant and V-gene and J-gene trimming of TCR beta chains was found in a later genetic analysis and replicated in an independent cohort.

V is pared back by 8 bases and J by 6 bases, with 19 bases lying between the germline termini. CDR1 and CDR2 were assigned from the germline V gene as MDHEN and SYDVKM. Inclusive of the bounding cysteine and phenylalanine, the CDR3 is 15 residues long. Only the CDR3 part of the read is kept: 45 bases, read in frame from the first base. The cohort was made up of 666 healthy bone marrow donors. Cohort members were all nominally healthy when sampled, although unrecorded immune exposures were likely present. The donor tested CMV seronegative, placing the donor among the 350 or so seronegative members of the cohort. Every donor gave a peripheral blood sample, and the peripheral blood mononuclear cells from that sample were used for TCR beta sequencing. The Qiagen DNeasy Blood Extraction Kit was used to extract genomic DNA from the blood cell samples.

The specimen sequenced was PBMCs. This chain is built from TRBV28 and TRBJ2-2; TRBD2 is possibly the D segment (7 matching bases). This receptor was taken from a male donor in good health and CMV-seronegative. The DNA sequence is TGTGCCAGCGGAGGGGGAGGGAGCGGCGCCGGGGAGCTGTTTTTT. It encodes CASGGGGSGAGELFF.